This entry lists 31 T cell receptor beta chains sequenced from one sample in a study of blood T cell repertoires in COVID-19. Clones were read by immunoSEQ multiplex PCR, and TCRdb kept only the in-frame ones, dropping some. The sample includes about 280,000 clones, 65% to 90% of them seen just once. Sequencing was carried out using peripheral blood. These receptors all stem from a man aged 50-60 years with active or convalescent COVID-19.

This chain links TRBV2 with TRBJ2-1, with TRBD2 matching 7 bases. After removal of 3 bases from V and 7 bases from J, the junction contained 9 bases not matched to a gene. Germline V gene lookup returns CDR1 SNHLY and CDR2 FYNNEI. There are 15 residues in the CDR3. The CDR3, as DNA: TGTGCCAGCAGTGACTGGCGGGAGAATGGGAATGAGCAGTTCTTC. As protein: CASSDWRENGNEQFF.

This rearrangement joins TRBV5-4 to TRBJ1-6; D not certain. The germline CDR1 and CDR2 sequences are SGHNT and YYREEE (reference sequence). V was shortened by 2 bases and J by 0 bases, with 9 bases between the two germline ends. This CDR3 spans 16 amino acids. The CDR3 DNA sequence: TGTGCCAGCAGCTTAGACTCGAGCTCCTATAATTCACCCCTCCACTTT. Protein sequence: CASSLDSSSYNSPLHF.

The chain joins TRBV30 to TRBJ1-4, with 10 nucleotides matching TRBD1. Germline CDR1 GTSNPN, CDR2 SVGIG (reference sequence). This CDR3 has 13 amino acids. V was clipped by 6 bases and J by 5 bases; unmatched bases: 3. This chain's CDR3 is CACLGQGNEKLFF. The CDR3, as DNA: TGTGCCTGCTTGGGACAGGGGAATGAAAAACTGTTTTTT.

The CDR3 bases are TGTGCCAGCAGCTTACCCGACAGGGGGCTTGCAGATACGCAGTATTTT. This encodes CASSLPDRGLADTQYF. This sequence joins TRBV7-9 and TRBJ2-3, with TRBD1 identical over 10 bases. V gave up 2 bases and J gave up 4 bases; unmatched junction bases: 6. Germline loops: CDR1 SEHNR, CDR2 FQNEAQ (reference sequence). This CDR3 is 16 amino acids long.

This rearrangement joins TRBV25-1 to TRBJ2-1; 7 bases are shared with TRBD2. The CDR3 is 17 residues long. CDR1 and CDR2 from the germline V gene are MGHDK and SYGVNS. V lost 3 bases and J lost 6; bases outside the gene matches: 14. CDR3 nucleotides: TGTGCCAGCAGTGACCCACATGGGAGGACTAGTACCAATGAGCAGTTCTTC. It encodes CASSDPHGRTSTNEQFF.

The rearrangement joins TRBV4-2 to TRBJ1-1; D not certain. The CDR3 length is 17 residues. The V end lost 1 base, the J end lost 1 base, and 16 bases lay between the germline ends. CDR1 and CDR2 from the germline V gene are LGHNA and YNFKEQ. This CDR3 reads CASSQVWRDSSNTEAFF. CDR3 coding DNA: TGTGCCAGCAGCCAAGTCTGGAGGGATTCGTCGAACACTGAAGCTTTCTTT.

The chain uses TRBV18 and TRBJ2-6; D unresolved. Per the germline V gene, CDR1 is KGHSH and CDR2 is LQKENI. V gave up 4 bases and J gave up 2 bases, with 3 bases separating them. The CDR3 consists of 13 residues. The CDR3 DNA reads TGTGCCAGCTCACTAACTGGGGCCAACGTCCTGACTTTC. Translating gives CASSLTGANVLTF. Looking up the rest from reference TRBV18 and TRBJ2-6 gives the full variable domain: NAGVMQNPRHLVRRRGQEARLRCSPMKGHSHVYWYRQLPEEGLKFMVYLQKENIIDESGMPKERFSAEFPKEGPSILRIQQVVRGDSAAYFCASSLTGANVLTFGAGSRLTVL.

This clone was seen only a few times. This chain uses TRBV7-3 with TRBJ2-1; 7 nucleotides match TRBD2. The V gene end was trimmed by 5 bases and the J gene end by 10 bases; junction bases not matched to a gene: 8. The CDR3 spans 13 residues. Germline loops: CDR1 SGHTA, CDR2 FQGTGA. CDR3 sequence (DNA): TGTGCCAGCAGCATCACATCCGGGGGGGAGCAGTTCTTC. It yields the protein CASSITSGGEQFF.

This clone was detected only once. This CDR3 is CASSQSGGLEAELFF. CDR3 DNA: TGTGCCAGCTCACAATCGGGCGGACTAGAAGCGGAGCTGTTTTTT. The chain joins TRBV4-2 to TRBJ2-2; 7 bases agree with TRBD2. V shed 8 bases, J shed 10 bases, and the junction held 16 bases outside the gene matches. The CDR3 extends over 15 amino acids. The germline gives CDR1 LGHNA, CDR2 YNFKEQ.

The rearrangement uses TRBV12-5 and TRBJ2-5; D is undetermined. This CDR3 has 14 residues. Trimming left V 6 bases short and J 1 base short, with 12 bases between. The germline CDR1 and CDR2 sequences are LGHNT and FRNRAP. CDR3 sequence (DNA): TGTGCTAGTGGGCCTCCAGCGAGCCAAGAGACCCAGTACTTC. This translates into CASGPPASQETQYF. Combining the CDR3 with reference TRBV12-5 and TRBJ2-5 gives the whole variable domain DARVTQTPRHKVTEMGQEVTMRCQPILGHNTVFWYRQTMMQGLELLAYFRNRAPLDDSGMPKDRFSAEMPDATLATLKIQPSEPRDSAVYFCASGPPASQETQYFGPGTRLLVL.

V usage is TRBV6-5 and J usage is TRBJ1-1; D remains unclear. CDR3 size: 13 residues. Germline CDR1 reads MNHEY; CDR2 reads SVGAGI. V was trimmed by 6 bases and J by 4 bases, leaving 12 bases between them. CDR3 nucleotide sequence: TGTGCCAGCAGCCCCGGCAGAGGCACTGAAGCTTTCTTT. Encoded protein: CASSPGRGTEAFF.

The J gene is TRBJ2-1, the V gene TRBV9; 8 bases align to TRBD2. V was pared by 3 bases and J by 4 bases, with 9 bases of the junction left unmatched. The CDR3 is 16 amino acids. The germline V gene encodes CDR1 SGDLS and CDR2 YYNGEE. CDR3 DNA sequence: TGTGCCAGCAGCGGTAGCGGGGACGGGGGTTACAATGAGCAGTTCTTC. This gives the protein CASSGSGDGGYNEQFF.

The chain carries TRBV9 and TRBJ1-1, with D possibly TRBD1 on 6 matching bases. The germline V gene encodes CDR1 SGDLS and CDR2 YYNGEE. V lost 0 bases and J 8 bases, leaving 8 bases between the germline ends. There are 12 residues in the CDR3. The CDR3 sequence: CASSVDQGEAFF. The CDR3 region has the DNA TGTGCCAGCAGCGTAGATCAGGGGGAAGCTTTCTTT.

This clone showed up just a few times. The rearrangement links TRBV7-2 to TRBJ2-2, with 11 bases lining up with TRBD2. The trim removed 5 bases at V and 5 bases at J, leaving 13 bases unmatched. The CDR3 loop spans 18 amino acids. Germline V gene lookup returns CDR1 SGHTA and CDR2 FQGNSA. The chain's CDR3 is CASSTQPWVAGGTGELFF. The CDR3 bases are TGTGCCAGCAGCACACAACCCTGGGTAGCGGGAGGGACCGGGGAGCTGTTTTTT.

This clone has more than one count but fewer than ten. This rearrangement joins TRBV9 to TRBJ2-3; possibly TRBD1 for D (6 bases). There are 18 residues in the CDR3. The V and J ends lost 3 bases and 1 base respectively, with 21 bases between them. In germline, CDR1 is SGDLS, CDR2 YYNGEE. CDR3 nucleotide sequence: TGTGCCAGCAGCGCTACACACTACACAGGGAGTGGCACAGATACGCAGTATTTT. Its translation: CASSATHYTGSGTDTQYF.

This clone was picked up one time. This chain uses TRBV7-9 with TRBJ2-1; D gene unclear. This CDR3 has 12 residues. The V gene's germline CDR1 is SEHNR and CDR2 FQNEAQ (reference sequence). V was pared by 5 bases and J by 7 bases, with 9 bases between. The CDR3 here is CASSPTWNEQFF. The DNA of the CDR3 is TGTGCCAGCAGCCCCACTTGGAATGAGCAGTTCTTC. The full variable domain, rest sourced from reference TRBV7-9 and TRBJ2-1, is DTGVSQNPRHKITKRGQNVTFRCDPISEHNRLYWYRQTLGQGPEFLTYFQNEAQLEKSRLLSDRFSAERPKGSFSTLEIQRTEQGDSAMYLCASSPTWNEQFFGPGTRLTVL.

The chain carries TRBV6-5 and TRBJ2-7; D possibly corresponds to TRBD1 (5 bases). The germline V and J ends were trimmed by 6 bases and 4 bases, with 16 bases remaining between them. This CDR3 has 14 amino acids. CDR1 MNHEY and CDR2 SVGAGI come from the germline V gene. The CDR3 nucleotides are TGTGCCAGCAGGAACACAGGAGCCGCGTACGAGCAGTACTTC. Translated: CASRNTGAAYEQYF.

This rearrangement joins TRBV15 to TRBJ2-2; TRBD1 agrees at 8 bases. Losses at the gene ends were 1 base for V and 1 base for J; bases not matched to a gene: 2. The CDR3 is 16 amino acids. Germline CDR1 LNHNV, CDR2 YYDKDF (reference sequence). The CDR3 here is CATSRAGTGNTGELFF. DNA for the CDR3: TGTGCCACCAGCAGAGCCGGGACAGGGAACACCGGGGAGCTGTTTTTT.

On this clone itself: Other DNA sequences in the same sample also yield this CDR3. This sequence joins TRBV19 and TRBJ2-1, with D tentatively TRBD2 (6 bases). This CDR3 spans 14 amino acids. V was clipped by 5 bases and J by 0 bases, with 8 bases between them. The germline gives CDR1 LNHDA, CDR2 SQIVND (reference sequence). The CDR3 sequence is CASSVGGSYNEQFF. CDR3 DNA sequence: TGTGCCAGTAGTGTCGGGGGCTCCTACAATGAGCAGTTCTTC.

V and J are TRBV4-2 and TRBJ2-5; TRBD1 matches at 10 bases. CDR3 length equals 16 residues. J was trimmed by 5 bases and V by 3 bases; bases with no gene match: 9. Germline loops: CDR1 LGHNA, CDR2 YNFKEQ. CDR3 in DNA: TGTGCCAGCAGCCAGACTGGGACAGGGGCGGAGGAGACCCAGTACTTC. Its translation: CASSQTGTGAEETQYF.

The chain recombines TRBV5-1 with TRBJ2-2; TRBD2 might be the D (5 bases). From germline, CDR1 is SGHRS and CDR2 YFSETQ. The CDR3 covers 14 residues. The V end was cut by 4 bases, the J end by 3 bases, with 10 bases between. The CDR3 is CASSRGSDTGELFF. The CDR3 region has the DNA TGCGCCAGCAGCCGCGGGTCCGACACCGGGGAGCTGTTTTTT.

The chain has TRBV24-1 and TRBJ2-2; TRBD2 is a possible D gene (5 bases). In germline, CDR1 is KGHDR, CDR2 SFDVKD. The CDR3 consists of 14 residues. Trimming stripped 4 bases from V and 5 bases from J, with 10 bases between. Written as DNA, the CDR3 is TGTGCCACCAGTGAGGCGGGTCGGACCGGGGAGCTGTTTTTT. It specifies CATSEAGRTGELFF.

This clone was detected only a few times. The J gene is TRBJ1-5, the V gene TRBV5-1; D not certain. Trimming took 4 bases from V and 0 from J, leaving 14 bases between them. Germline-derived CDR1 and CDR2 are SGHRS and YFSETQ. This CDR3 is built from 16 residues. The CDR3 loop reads CASSLAQSYSNQPQHF. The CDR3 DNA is TGCGCCAGCAGCCTCGCACAGAGCTATAGCAATCAGCCCCAGCATTTT.

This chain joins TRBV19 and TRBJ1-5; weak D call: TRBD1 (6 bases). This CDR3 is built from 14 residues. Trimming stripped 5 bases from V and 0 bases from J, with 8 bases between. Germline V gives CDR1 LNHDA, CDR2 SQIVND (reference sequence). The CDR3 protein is CASSLQGSNQPQHF. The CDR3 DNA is TGTGCCAGTAGTCTACAGGGTAGCAATCAGCCCCAGCATTTT.

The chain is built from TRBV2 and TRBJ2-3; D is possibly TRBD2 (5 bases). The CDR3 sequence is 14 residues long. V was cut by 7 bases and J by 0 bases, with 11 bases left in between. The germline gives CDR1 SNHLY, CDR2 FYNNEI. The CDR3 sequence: CASTERGSTDTQYF. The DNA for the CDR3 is TGTGCCAGCACCGAGCGCGGGAGCACAGATACGCAGTATTTT.

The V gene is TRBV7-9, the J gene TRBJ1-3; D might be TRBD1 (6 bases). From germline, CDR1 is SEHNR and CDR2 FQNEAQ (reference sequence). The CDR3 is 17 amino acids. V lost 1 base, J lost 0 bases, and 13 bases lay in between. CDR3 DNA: TGTGCCAGCAGCTTAGGTAGGACAGTCTCCTCTGGAAACACCATATATTTT. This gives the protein CASSLGRTVSSGNTIYF.

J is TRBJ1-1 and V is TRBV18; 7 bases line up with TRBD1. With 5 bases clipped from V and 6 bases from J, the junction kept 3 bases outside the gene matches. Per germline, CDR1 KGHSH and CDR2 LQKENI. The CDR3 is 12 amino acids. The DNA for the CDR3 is TGTGCCAGCTCAAATCAGGGGGCTGAAGCTTTCTTT. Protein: CASSNQGAEAFF.

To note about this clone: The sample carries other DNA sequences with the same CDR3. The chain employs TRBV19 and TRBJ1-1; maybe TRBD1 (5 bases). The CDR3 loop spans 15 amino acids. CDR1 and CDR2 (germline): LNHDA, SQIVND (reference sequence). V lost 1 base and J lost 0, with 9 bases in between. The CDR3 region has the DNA TGTGCCAGTAGTATAGGGGGCAGATTGAACACTGAAGCTTTCTTT. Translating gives CASSIGGRLNTEAFF. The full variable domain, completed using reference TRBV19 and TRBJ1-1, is DGGITQSPKYLFRKEGQNVTLSCEQNLNHDAMYWYRQDPGQGLRLIYYSQIVNDFQKGDIAEGYSVSREKKESFPLTVTSAQKNPTAFYLCASSIGGRLNTEAFFGQGTRLTVV.

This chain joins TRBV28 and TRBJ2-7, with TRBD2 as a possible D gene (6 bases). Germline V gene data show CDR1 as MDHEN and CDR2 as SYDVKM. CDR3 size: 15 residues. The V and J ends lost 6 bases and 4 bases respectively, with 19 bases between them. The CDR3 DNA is TGTGCCAGCAGATCCTCAGGGACTGGTATGTACGAGCAGTACTTC. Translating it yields CASRSSGTGMYEQYF.

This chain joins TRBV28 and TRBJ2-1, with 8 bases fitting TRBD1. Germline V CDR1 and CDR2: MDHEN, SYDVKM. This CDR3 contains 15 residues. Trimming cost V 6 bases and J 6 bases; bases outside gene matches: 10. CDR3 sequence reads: CASSPHKTGANEQFF. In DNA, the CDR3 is TGTGCCAGCAGCCCCCATAAGACAGGGGCCAATGAGCAGTTCTTC.

CDR3 nucleotides: TGTGCCAGCAGCATGAGGGGCACAGATACGCAGTATTTT. Translation gives CASSMRGTDTQYF. V usage is TRBV3-1 (or the pseudogene TRBV3-2) and J usage is TRBJ2-3; TRBD2 might be the D (5 bases). This CDR3 is built from 13 residues. Trimming shortened V by 5 bases and J by 1 base, and 7 bases separated the two germline ends. CDR1 LGHDT and CDR2 YNNKEL come from the germline V gene (reference sequence).